The 13 T cell receptor beta chains given below trace back to one sample, sequenced in a study of CD8 T cells in Susac syndrome. Random hexamers were used to reverse transcribe the RNA input (0.5 to 1 ug). TCRdb passed the immunoSEQ multiplex PCR reads through MiXCR, listing each CDR3 protein once. This sample has about 77,000 distinct CDR3 sequences, with approximately 94% found just once. The sequencing input was CD4+ T cells from PBMCs. These TCRs come from a human donor with Susac syndrome.

The V call is TRBV5-4, the J call TRBJ2-1, with 8 bases matching TRBD2. CDR1 SGHNT and CDR2 YYREEE come from the germline V gene (reference sequence). The CDR3 covers 14 residues. V dropped 9 bases and J dropped 0; count of bases not matched to a gene: 5. The CDR3 DNA reads TGTGCCACCTCGAGCGGGAGCTCCTACAATGAGCAGTTCTTC. Translation gives CATSSGSSYNEQFF.

The chain is built from TRBV6-1 and TRBJ1-2; 8 bases align to TRBD1. The V and J ends lost 6 bases and 8 bases, in that order; junction bases with no gene match: 5. The CDR3 has 12 residues. Germline CDR1 is MNHNS and CDR2 is SASEGT. The CDR3 here is CASRGQVRGYTF. CDR3 coding DNA: TGTGCCAGCAGGGGACAGGTTCGAGGCTACACCTTC.

The genes are TRBV5-1 and TRBJ2-1; 10 nucleotides agree with TRBD2. The germline CDR1 and CDR2 sequences are SGHRS and YFSETQ. V gave up 4 bases and J gave up 2 bases; unmatched junction bases: 3. The CDR3 runs 15 residues. For the CDR3, the DNA is TGCGCCAGCAGCCTACTAGCGGGAACCTACAATGAGCAGTTCTTC. It codes for CASSLLAGTYNEQFF.

The rearrangement links TRBV5-1 to TRBJ2-1, with D perhaps being TRBD1 or TRBD2 (5 bases each). CDR1 and CDR2 from the germline V gene are SGHRS and YFSETQ. The CDR3 totals 14 residues. The V gene lost 0 bases and the J gene lost 9 bases, with 13 bases spanning the gap. The CDR3 DNA reads TGCGCCAGCAGCTTGGAAGGTACGGGGCCTGAGCAGTTCTTC. This gives the protein CASSLEGTGPEQFF.

CDR3 coding DNA: TGTGCCAGCAGTGGTAGAACCGAGCAGTTCTTC. This codes for CASSGRTEQFF. The chain couples TRBV2 to TRBJ2-1; no reliable D call. The CDR3 is made up of 11 amino acids. CDR1 and CDR2 from the germline V gene are SNHLY and FYNNEI. Trimming shortened V by 4 bases and J by 10 bases, and 8 bases separated the two germline ends.

This clonotype was found a few times. The genes are TRBV7-2 and TRBJ2-5, with D unclear. The CDR3 runs to 12 residues. Germline V gene data show CDR1 as SGHTA and CDR2 as FQGNSA. Trimming removed 0 bases at V and 5 bases at J, with 4 bases between. This CDR3 reads CASSLALETQYF. The CDR3 nucleotides are TGTGCCAGCAGCTTAGCGCTGGAGACCCAGTACTTC.

The chain combines TRBV28 with TRBJ2-3; D unclear. The germline V gene encodes CDR1 MDHEN and CDR2 SYDVKM. V lost 10 bases, J lost 0 bases, and 8 bases lay in between. The CDR3 sequence is 12 residues long. This CDR3 reads CATTTSTDTQYF. The DNA of the CDR3 is TGTGCCACCACGACTAGCACAGATACGCAGTATTTT.

The chain has TRBV4-2 and TRBJ2-1; TRBD2 agrees at 12 bases. The germline V gene has CDR1 LGHNA and CDR2 YNFKEQ. After removal of 3 bases from V and 5 bases from J, the junction contained 5 bases not matched to a gene. CDR3 length: 16 residues. The CDR3 sequence is CASSHGGLAGNNEQFF. CDR3 bases: TGTGCCAGCAGCCATGGGGGACTAGCGGGCAACAATGAGCAGTTCTTC.

This clonotype was detected only once. The chain combines TRBV20-1 with TRBJ2-6, with D possibly being TRBD2 (5 bases). The V end lost 3 bases, the J end lost 0 bases, and 18 bases lay between the germline ends. This CDR3 is 18 amino acids long. Germline V gives CDR1 DFQATT, CDR2 SNEGSKA (reference sequence). Here the CDR3 reads CSASIPGVGLSGANVLTF. CDR3 coding DNA: TGCAGTGCTAGTATACCCGGGGTAGGACTCTCTGGGGCCAACGTCCTGACTTTC.

The chain has TRBV30 and TRBJ1-5; 8 bases fit TRBD1. The CDR3 is 14 residues long. Germline V CDR1 and CDR2: GTSNPN, SVGIG (reference sequence). The ends lost 2 bases at V and 6 bases at J; junction bases unmatched: 6. The chain's CDR3 is CAWSPGQGSQPQHF. CDR3 bases: TGTGCCTGGAGTCCCGGACAGGGAAGTCAGCCCCAGCATTTT.

The genes are TRBV11-2 and TRBJ1-6, with unresolved D. CDR3 length equals 16 residues. Germline V lookup: CDR1 SGHAT, CDR2 FQNNGV. V was shortened by 0 bases and J by 4 bases, with 10 bases between the two germline ends. CDR3 sequence reads: CASSLDRTAYNSPLHF. In DNA, the CDR3 is TGTGCCAGCAGCTTAGATCGAACAGCTTATAATTCACCCCTCCACTTT.

This clonotype was seen once. The chain uses TRBV19 and TRBJ1-2, with 10 bases lining up with TRBD1. The V segment lost 9 bases and the J segment 6 bases; nucleotides outside the gene matches: 16. Germline V lookup: CDR1 LNHDA, CDR2 SQIVND (reference sequence). The CDR3 has 16 residues. The CDR3 sequence is CASLTSGTGERNGYTF. DNA for the CDR3: TGTGCCAGCCTAACCTCGGGGACAGGGGAGAGGAATGGCTACACCTTC.

This clonotype appeared once. The chain carries TRBV7-2 and TRBJ2-2, with a possible D match to TRBD1 (6 bases). The CDR3 is 15 residues long. V was pared by 4 bases and J by 3 bases, with 12 bases between. Germline CDR1 reads SGHTA; CDR2 reads FQGNSA. In nucleotides, the CDR3 is TGTGCCAGCAGCTCACAGGGTTGGGACACCGGGGAGCTGTTTTTT. Encoded protein: CASSSQGWDTGELFF.